The rows below give T cell receptor beta chains drawn from one sample of a study of cytomegalovirus exposure and HLA in healthy donors. The method was immunoSEQ multiplex PCR; TCRdb's version includes in-frame clones alone and lacks a portion of them. This table lists around 33,000 clones. Sequencing input: PBMCs. The receptors were sampled from a woman between 40 and 50 years old in good health and CMV-seropositive. Both conserved end residues are part of each CDR3.

J gene	V gene	CDR3 protein
TRBJ2-7	TRBV27	CASSTTGTSGFYEQYF
TRBJ2-7	TRBV10-3	CAISEGSGSGGEQYF
TRBJ2-1	TRBV28	CASSLGGNYNEQFF
TRBJ1-4	TRBV18	CASSQETGNEKLFF
TRBJ2-3	TRBV29-1	CSVAQGDKQYF
TRBJ2-1	TRBV4-1	CASSLGLGRNEQFF
TRBJ2-7	TRBV28	CASSTHTGDRFYEQYF
TRBJ2-7	TRBV2	CASRQELRNEQYF
TRBJ2-1	TRBV28	CASIGQGSYNEQFF
TRBJ2-6	TRBV11-2	CASCMTGSSTGANVLTF
TRBJ2-7	TRBV11-2	CASSLDRAGGGFEQYF
TRBJ2-7	TRBV7-9	CASSGTVREQYF
TRBJ2-7	TRBV7-8	CASSPTSGRLFYEQYF
TRBJ2-3	TRBV18	CASSPITEIGGGTQYF
TRBJ1-2	TRBV6-5	CASSLDSYGYTF
TRBJ1-1	TRBV7-2	CASSVPRRQWAEAFF
TRBJ2-2	TRBV18	CASSPWDIDTGELFF
TRBJ2-5	TRBV25-1	CASSGRTKGLMETQYF
TRBJ1-1	TRBV10-2	CASSESIASANTEAFF
TRBJ1-2	TRBV30	CACSPNYGYTF
TRBJ1-5	TRBV28	CASSFLGRGRQPQHF
TRBJ1-3	TRBV18	CASTQGFGNTIYF
TRBJ2-3	TRBV9	CASSVESPDTQYF
TRBJ2-7	TRBV12-2	CASRHPDRGQLYEQYF
TRBJ2-3	TRBV4-1	CASSQAVTDTQYF
TRBJ2-3	TRBV6-5	CASRLAVSTDTQYF
TRBJ2-7	TRBV6-5	CATTRDSSYEQYF